Listed below are T cell receptor beta chains from one sample, sequenced in a study of T-cell reconstitution after alpha-beta-depleted transplantation in children. MiXCR, applied by TCRdb to the PCR reads, yields one record per CDR3 protein. The profile covers just over 950,000 distinct CDR3 sequences, with under 30% appearing a single time and 28% taken by the ten largest. The sample was PBMCs, mostly from graft donor cells, taken 360 days after TCRalphabeta/CD19-depleted stem cell transplant. The receptor source for this set is a boy younger than two who had a stem cell transplant for SCID, so the T cells may come from the graft donor. The CDR3 runs from the conserved cysteine through the conserved F or W. A D gene is named only where the DNA matches it firmly. Some rows mark clone size as missing; the rest say once, few, many or name a class of expanded clone.

v_gene: TRBV7-2; d_gene: TRBD2; abundance: few; len: 17; j_gene: TRBJ2-3; CDR3nt: TGTGCCAGCAGCTTAGCTAGTCTAGCGGTGGAGGCCATTGCGCAGTATTTT; CDR3aa: CASSLASLAVEAIAQYF
v_gene: TRBV20-1; d_gene: NA; abundance: NA; len: 13; j_gene: TRBJ2-1; CDR3nt: TGCAGTGCTAGTCTGGTCGTCAACAATGAGCAGTTCTTC; CDR3aa: CSASLVVNNEQFF
v_gene: TRBV11-2; d_gene: TRBD2; abundance: NA; len: 20; j_gene: TRBJ2-5; CDR3nt: TGTGCCAGCAGCTTAGAAGCCCGGTTGGGGCGGGGGGGCGATCAAGAGACCCAGTACTTC; CDR3aa: CASSLEARLGRGGDQETQYF
v_gene: TRBV4-1; d_gene: TRBD2; abundance: NA; len: 21; j_gene: TRBJ2-3; CDR3nt: TGCGCCAGCAGCCAAATCGGAGCTAGCGGGGGGCCCCCTGTACGGACAGATACGCAGTATTTT; CDR3aa: CASSQIGASGGPPVRTDTQYF
v_gene: TRBV12-5; d_gene: TRBD1; abundance: NA; len: 16; j_gene: TRBJ2-1; CDR3nt: TGTGCTAGTGGTTTGGAAACCCGTACAGGGGTAAATGAGCAGTTCTTC; CDR3aa: CASGLETRTGVNEQFF
v_gene: TRBV5-1; d_gene: NA; abundance: NA; len: 14; j_gene: TRBJ2-4; CDR3nt: TGCGCCAGCAGCCGTCCTGAGGGGAAAAACATTCAGTACTTC; CDR3aa: CASSRPEGKNIQYF
v_gene: TRBV4-1; d_gene: NA; abundance: NA; len: 12; j_gene: TRBJ2-7; CDR3nt: TGCGCCAGCAGCCAAGATGTAGGCTCGCAGTACTTC; CDR3aa: CASSQDVGSQYF
v_gene: TRBV4-2; d_gene: TRBD2; abundance: NA; len: 13; j_gene: TRBJ2-1; CDR3nt: TGTGCCAGCAGCCCAAGACTAGCCCATGAGCAGTTCTTC; CDR3aa: CASSPRLAHEQFF
v_gene: TRBV12-3/TRBV12-4; d_gene: NA; abundance: NA; len: 15; j_gene: TRBJ2-7; CDR3nt: TGTGCCAGCAGCCCAGGGGCCCTAGGCACCTACGAGCAGTACTTC; CDR3aa: CASSPGALGTYEQYF
v_gene: TRBV20-1; d_gene: NA; abundance: NA; len: 15; j_gene: TRBJ1-6; CDR3nt: TGCAGTGCTACCGGGGGGCGGGGGGATAATTCACCCCTCCACTTT; CDR3aa: CSATGGRGDNSPLHF
v_gene: TRBV6-2/TRBV6-3; d_gene: TRBD2; abundance: few; len: 15; j_gene: TRBJ2-3; CDR3nt: TGTGCCAGCACGCGGGCGGGGGAGTCCACAGATACGCAGTATTTT; CDR3aa: CASTRAGESTDTQYF
v_gene: TRBV7-2; d_gene: NA; abundance: NA; len: 13; j_gene: TRBJ2-3; CDR3nt: TGTGCCAGCAGCTTCGGCACAAGAGATACGCAGTATTTT; CDR3aa: CASSFGTRDTQYF
v_gene: TRBV5-1; d_gene: NA; abundance: few; len: 14; j_gene: TRBJ2-4; CDR3nt: TGCGCCAGCAGCATGGGGGGAGCCAAAAACATTCAGTACTTC; CDR3aa: CASSMGGAKNIQYF
v_gene: TRBV11-1; d_gene: NA; abundance: NA; len: 17; j_gene: TRBJ1-3; CDR3nt: TGTGCCTGCAGCCACCCGACAGACACCAGCTCTGGAAACACCATATATTTT; CDR3aa: CACSHPTDTSSGNTIYF
v_gene: TRBV11-3; d_gene: TRBD2; abundance: NA; len: 17; j_gene: TRBJ2-2; CDR3nt: TGTGCCAGCAGCTTGAATAGCGGGGGGACAAACACCGGGGAGCTGTTTTTT; CDR3aa: CASSLNSGGTNTGELFF
v_gene: TRBV12-3/TRBV12-4; d_gene: NA; abundance: NA; len: 14; j_gene: TRBJ2-5; CDR3nt: TGTGCCAGCAGTTTGTGGGGGGTCGAGGAGACCCAGTACTTC; CDR3aa: CASSLWGVEETQYF
v_gene: TRBV10-3; d_gene: NA; abundance: few; len: 11; j_gene: TRBJ2-7; CDR3nt: TGTGCCATCAGCTACTCCTACGAGCAGTACTTC; CDR3aa: CAISYSYEQYF
v_gene: TRBV6-1; d_gene: TRBD1; abundance: NA; len: 16; j_gene: TRBJ2-7; CDR3nt: TGTGCCAGCAGCCAGTACCGTGGGACAGGGCCCTACGAGCAGTACTTC; CDR3aa: CASSQYRGTGPYEQYF
v_gene: TRBV7-6; d_gene: NA; abundance: few; len: 17; j_gene: TRBJ2-2; CDR3nt: TGTGCCAGCAGCTTATGGCCCGGCGGCAGCACATCCGGGGAGCTGTTTTTT; CDR3aa: CASSLWPGGSTSGELFF
v_gene: TRBV6-5; d_gene: TRBD1; abundance: NA; len: 16; j_gene: TRBJ2-7; CDR3nt: TGTGCCAGCAGTTACGACCCGGGGACAGTGGACTACGAGCAGTACTTC; CDR3aa: CASSYDPGTVDYEQYF
v_gene: TRBV5-1; d_gene: TRBD2; abundance: many; len: 15; j_gene: TRBJ2-1; CDR3nt: TGCGCCAGCAGCTTGGGACTAGCGGTAAACAATGAGCAGTTCTTC; CDR3aa: CASSLGLAVNNEQFF
v_gene: TRBV5-6; d_gene: NA; abundance: NA; len: 15; j_gene: TRBJ2-5; CDR3nt: TGTGCCAGCAGCGGGCCCGAGCGGAATGAAGAGACCCAGTACTTC; CDR3aa: CASSGPERNEETQYF
v_gene: TRBV9; d_gene: NA; abundance: many; len: 15; j_gene: TRBJ2-1; CDR3nt: TGTGCCAGCAGTGCCTCCGGGGGTTCCTACAATGAGCAGTTCTTC; CDR3aa: CASSASGGSYNEQFF
v_gene: TRBV6-1; d_gene: NA; abundance: NA; len: 15; j_gene: TRBJ1-3; CDR3nt: TGTGCCAGCAGTAATCCCCCAGGGGCTGGAAACACCATATATTTT; CDR3aa: CASSNPPGAGNTIYF
v_gene: TRBV12-3/TRBV12-4; d_gene: NA; abundance: NA; len: 13; j_gene: TRBJ1-1; CDR3nt: TGTGCCAGCAGAACCGAAGGGGACACTGAAGCTTTCTTT; CDR3aa: CASRTEGDTEAFF
v_gene: TRBV9; d_gene: NA; abundance: few; len: 14; j_gene: TRBJ2-3; CDR3nt: TGTGCCAGCAGCGTCTCACAGGGTCGGGATACGCAGTATTTT; CDR3aa: CASSVSQGRDTQYF